This T cell receptor beta chain was identified in a study of control samples from healthy donors and cancer patients. Only in-frame clones appear in the TCRdb table, and some are missing; sequencing was by immunoSEQ multiplex PCR. The sample includes 150,000 or so clones, roughly 93% of them seen just once. The V end was cut by 6 bases, the J end by 8 bases, with 13 bases between. This CDR3 comprises 12 residues. CDR1 LNHDA and CDR2 SQIVND come from the germline V gene (reference sequence). The chain uses TRBV19 and TRBJ1-2; D not certain. The source is a man between 50 and 59 years old in good health. Source material: blood. CDR3 loop: CASSKTERGYTF. CDR3 in DNA: TGTGCCAGTAGCAAGACTGAGAGGGGCTACACCTTC.